Sequencing of this TCR beta chain was carried out in a study of T cell responses to AZD1222 COVID-19 vaccine. The CDR3 is 13 amino acids. Germline CDR1 is DFQATT and CDR2 is SNEGSKA (reference sequence). Trimming left V 3 bases short and J 0 bases short, with 6 bases between. Study conclusions and caveats: The reported proportion of spike-specific TCRs targeting unmutated variant regions was nearly half. White British ancestry dominated among donors, who included more females, and clonal diversity was possibly underestimated.

Turning to this clone: What it recognizes is unknown.

Second doses that came at about 4 or about 12 weeks were put together. Profiled with immunoSEQ multiplex PCR; TCRdb holds only in-frame clones, not every one. The sample holds fewer than 100,000 clones; approximately 88% are singletons and the top ten take around 10%. V and J are TRBV20-1 and TRBJ1-5; maybe TRBD1 (5 bases). The source was peripheral blood, collected 28 days after the second AZD1222 dose. The sequence derives from an adult who received the AZD1222 COVID-19 vaccine. The CDR3 is CSASTGSNQPQHF. CDR3 DNA: TGCAGTGCTAGTACAGGTAGCAATCAGCCCCAGCATTTT.